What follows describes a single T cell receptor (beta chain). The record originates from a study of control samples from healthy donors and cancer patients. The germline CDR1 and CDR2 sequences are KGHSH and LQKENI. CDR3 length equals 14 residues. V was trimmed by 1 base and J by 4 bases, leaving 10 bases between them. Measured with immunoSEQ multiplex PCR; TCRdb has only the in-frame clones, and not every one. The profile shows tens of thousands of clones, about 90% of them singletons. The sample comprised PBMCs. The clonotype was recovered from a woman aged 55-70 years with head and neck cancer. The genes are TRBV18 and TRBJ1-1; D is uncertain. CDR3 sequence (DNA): TGTGCCAGCTCACCACGGGCGGAAGGCACTGAAGCTTTCTTT. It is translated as CASSPRAEGTEAFF. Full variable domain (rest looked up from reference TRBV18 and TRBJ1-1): NAGVMQNPRHLVRRRGQEARLRCSPMKGHSHVYWYRQLPEEGLKFMVYLQKENIIDESGMPKERFSAEFPKEGPSILRIQQVVRGDSAAYFCASSPRAEGTEAFFGQGTRLTVV.